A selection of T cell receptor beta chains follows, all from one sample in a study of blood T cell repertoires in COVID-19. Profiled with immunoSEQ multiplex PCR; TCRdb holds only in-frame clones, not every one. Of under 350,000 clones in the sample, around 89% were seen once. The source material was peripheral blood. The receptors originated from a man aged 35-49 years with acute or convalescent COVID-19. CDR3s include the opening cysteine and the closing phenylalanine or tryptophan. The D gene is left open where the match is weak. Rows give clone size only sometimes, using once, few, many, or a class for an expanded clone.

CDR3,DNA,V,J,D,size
CASSLALRSSPLHF,TGTGCCAGCAGCTTAGCGTTAAGGAGTTCACCCCTCCACTTT,TRBV7-2,TRBJ1-6,NA,few
CASSVGQGATDTQYF,TGTGCCAGCAGCGTAGGACAGGGGGCCACAGATACGCAGTATTTT,TRBV9,TRBJ2-3,TRBD1,once
CASSLGGSGVETQYF,TGTGCCAGCAGCTTAGGGGGTAGCGGGGTAGAGACCCAGTACTTC,TRBV7-2,TRBJ2-5,TRBD2,NA
CASRFLGQEYEQYF,TGTGCCAGCAGATTTCTGGGACAGGAATACGAGCAGTACTTC,TRBV6-5,TRBJ2-7,TRBD1,NA
CASSAVQGSRSGANVLTF,TGTGCCAGCAGCGCCGTACAGGGTTCCCGCTCTGGGGCCAACGTCCTGACTTTC,TRBV9,TRBJ2-6,NA,NA
CAIRTGVNTGELFF,TGTGCCATCCGGACAGGGGTCAACACCGGGGAGCTGTTTTTT,TRBV10-3,TRBJ2-2,TRBD1,NA
CASSTHLSGGALDTQYF,TGTGCCAGCAGCACCCACCTAAGCGGGGGGGCTTTAGATACGCAGTATTTT,TRBV5-4,TRBJ2-3,TRBD2,NA
CASNLQRGNEQFF,TGTGCCAGCAATCTTCAAAGGGGCAATGAGCAGTTCTTC,TRBV6-5,TRBJ2-1,NA,NA
CASTLLQGENQPQHF,TGTGCCAGCACCCTACTACAGGGGGAAAATCAGCCCCAGCATTTT,TRBV2,TRBJ1-5,TRBD1,NA
CASSLVTGVSPLHF,TGTGCCAGCAGCTTAGTAACAGGGGTATCACCCCTCCACTTT,TRBV7-9,TRBJ1-6,TRBD1,once
CSAPDRGKVFF,TGCAGTGCTCCGGACAGGGGCAAGGTGTTTTTT,TRBV20-1,TRBJ2-2,TRBD1,NA
CASSYGHMNTEAFF,TGTGCCAGCAGTTACGGACACATGAACACTGAAGCTTTCTTT,TRBV6-5,TRBJ1-1,NA,NA
CASSYYGVNEKLFF,TGTGCCAGCAGTTACTACGGGGTAAATGAAAAACTGTTTTTT,TRBV6-6,TRBJ1-4,NA,NA
CASSLTVSNEKLFF,TGCGCCAGCAGCTTGACAGTTTCTAATGAAAAACTGTTTTTT,TRBV5-1,TRBJ1-4,NA,NA
CASRGGQSLVETQYF,TGTGCCAGCAGGGGGGGACAGAGCCTTGTGGAGACCCAGTACTTC,TRBV2,TRBJ2-5,NA,NA
CASSQDIQVSNEKLFF,TGCGCCAGCAGTCAGGATATACAGGTTTCTAATGAAAAACTGTTTTTT,TRBV23-1,TRBJ1-4,NA,NA
CASTLPGQGAGELFF,TGTGCTAGTACCCTCCCGGGACAGGGGGCCGGGGAGCTGTTTTTT,TRBV12-5,TRBJ2-2,TRBD1,NA
CASGYQVGNTEAFF,TGTGCCAGCGGATACCAGGTAGGAAACACTGAAGCTTTCTTT,TRBV2,TRBJ1-1,NA,once
CAWSRTGVDNSPLHF,TGTGCCTGGAGCCGGACAGGGGTGGATAATTCACCCCTCCACTTT,TRBV30,TRBJ1-6,TRBD1,NA
CAISSQARRTGELFF,TGTGCCATCAGTTCACAGGCCAGACGAACCGGGGAGCTGTTTTTT,TRBV10-3,TRBJ2-2,NA,NA
CASRGQGFMNTEAFF,TGTGCCAGTAGGGGACAGGGATTCATGAACACTGAAGCTTTCTTT,TRBV19,TRBJ1-1,TRBD1,NA
CASSLVQGADEQYF,TGCGCCAGCAGCTTAGTACAGGGGGCTGACGAGCAGTACTTC,TRBV5-1,TRBJ2-7,TRBD1,once
CASSTGVLGTQYF,TGTGCCAGCAGTACCGGGGTCCTGGGGACCCAGTACTTC,TRBV12-3/TRBV12-4,TRBJ2-5,NA,NA
CASSLVGGAPEQYF,TGCGCCAGCAGCTTGGTGGGTGGGGCACCCGAGCAGTACTTC,TRBV5-1,TRBJ2-7,NA,NA
CASSGGGLGAWNNEQFF,TGTGCCAGCAGCGGAGGAGGATTGGGGGCCTGGAACAATGAGCAGTTCTTC,TRBV9,TRBJ2-1,NA,NA
CASSTPGQINYGYTF,TGTGCCAGCAGTACACCGGGACAGATTAACTATGGCTACACCTTC,TRBV2,TRBJ1-2,TRBD1,NA
CASSSHPVGTASYEQYF,TGTGCCAGCAGCTCTCACCCCGTGGGGACAGCCTCCTACGAGCAGTACTTC,TRBV27,TRBJ2-7,TRBD1,NA
CASSLAGEQPQHF,TGTGCCAGCAGCTTGGCAGGGGAACAGCCCCAGCATTTT,TRBV5-4,TRBJ1-5,NA,NA
CASSSQGDTEAFF,TGCGCCAGCAGCTCGCAGGGTGACACTGAAGCTTTCTTT,TRBV5-1,TRBJ1-1,NA,NA
CASSHILDMSAGNTIYF,TGTGCCAGCAGCCATATCTTGGACATGTCTGCTGGAAACACCATATATTTT,TRBV3-1/TRBV3-2,TRBJ1-3,NA,NA
CASTPTSGEVDTQYF,TGTGCCAGCACCCCGACTAGCGGGGAGGTAGATACGCAGTATTTT,TRBV5-4,TRBJ2-3,TRBD2,NA
CASGPSPPYEQYF,TGTGCTAGTGGTCCGAGCCCTCCCTACGAGCAGTACTTC,TRBV12-5,TRBJ2-7,NA,once
CASSLGGGNTEAFF,TGTGCCAGCAGCTTGGGAGGGGGAAACACTGAAGCTTTCTTT,TRBV5-5,TRBJ1-1,NA,NA
CASGFRRGRDTQYF,TGTGCTAGTGGTTTCCGGCGGGGAAGGGATACGCAGTATTTT,TRBV12-5,TRBJ2-3,NA,NA
CASSLGGGDGSTEAFF,TGCGCCAGCAGCTTGGGAGGAGGGGACGGGAGCACTGAAGCTTTCTTT,TRBV5-1,TRBJ1-1,NA,NA
CASSFLSGANTEAFF,TGTGCCAGCAGCTTTCTATCAGGGGCGAACACTGAAGCTTTCTTT,TRBV7-9,TRBJ1-1,NA,NA
CASSPIPGGAGSFTDTQYF,TGTGCCAGCAGCCCCATTCCCGGGGGGGCTGGGTCATTCACAGATACGCAGTATTTT,TRBV3-1/TRBV3-2,TRBJ2-3,TRBD2,NA
CSVESRGPSDTQYF,TGCAGCGTTGAATCGCGGGGGCCTTCAGATACGCAGTATTTT,TRBV29-1,TRBJ2-3,NA,NA
CASSIQGNYGYTF,TGCGCCAGCAGCATACAGGGGAACTATGGCTACACCTTC,TRBV4-1,TRBJ1-2,TRBD1,once
CASSNSTGSTGELFF,TGCGCCAGCAGCAACTCGACAGGAAGCACCGGGGAGCTGTTTTTT,TRBV5-1,TRBJ2-2,NA,NA
CAWSLAGGTDTQYF,TGTGCCTGGAGTTTAGCGGGGGGCACAGATACGCAGTATTTT,TRBV30,TRBJ2-3,TRBD2,NA
CASRRGQGAGANVLTF,TGTGCCAGCAGGAGGGGACAGGGGGCTGGGGCCAACGTCCTGACTTTC,TRBV2,TRBJ2-6,TRBD1,NA
CASSQQRGPYNEQFF,TGTGCCAGCAGCCAGCAGCGGGGGCCCTACAATGAGCAGTTCTTC,TRBV7-2,TRBJ2-1,TRBD2,few
CASSPQVAGGLVEQFF,TGTGCCAGTAGCCCCCAAGTAGCGGGGGGGCTGGTTGAGCAGTTCTTC,TRBV19,TRBJ2-1,TRBD2,NA
CASSPRGQGANTGELFF,TGCGCCAGCAGCCCCCGGGGACAGGGGGCTAACACCGGGGAGCTGTTTTTT,TRBV5-1,TRBJ2-2,TRBD1,NA
CASSQEGLDSYEQYF,TGTGCCAGCAGCCAAGAGGGACTAGACTCCTACGAGCAGTACTTC,TRBV4-2,TRBJ2-7,TRBD2,NA
CASRGRQAYEQYF,TGTGCCAGCAGGGGACGACAGGCCTACGAGCAGTACTTC,TRBV7-8,TRBJ2-7,NA,NA
CASSFGRPYNEQFF,TGTGCCAGCAGTTTTGGGCGACCCTACAATGAGCAGTTCTTC,TRBV5-4,TRBJ2-1,NA,once